One sample yielded the 29 T cell receptor beta chains listed below, sequenced in a study of OX40 agonist ivuxolimab in advanced cancers. Data came from immunoSEQ multiplex PCR; TCRdb stores just in-frame clones and leaves some out. The profile covers fewer than 85,000 clones, with 86% appearing a single time and approximately 0.75% taken by the ten largest. The sample here was CD4+ or CD8+ T cells sorted from blood, taken in a trial of the OX40 agonist ivuxolimab. The origin of the receptors is an adult with an advanced solid tumor such as melanoma, head and neck, liver or kidney cancer.

The genes are TRBV7-7 and TRBJ2-1; TRBD2 matches at 13 bases. After removal of 4 bases from V and 5 bases from J, the junction contained 2 bases not matched to a gene. The germline gives CDR1 SSHAT, CDR2 FNYEAQ (reference sequence). There are 15 residues in the CDR3. The CDR3 reads CASSSGLAGNNEQFF. The CDR3 region has the DNA TGTGCCAGCAGCTCGGGACTAGCGGGGAACAATGAGCAGTTCTTC.

The chain employs TRBV30 and TRBJ2-1; D call uncertain. CDR3 size: 13 residues. Germline lookup yields CDR1 GTSNPN and CDR2 SVGIG (reference sequence). CDR3 sequence reads: CVGHGVSYNEQFF. In nucleotides, the CDR3 is TGTGTCGGGCATGGGGTCTCCTACAATGAGCAGTTCTTC.

V is TRBV6-5 and J is TRBJ1-1; 9 bases align to TRBD1. This CDR3 region has 13 residues. Germline V CDR1 and CDR2: MNHEY, SVGAGI. The V and J ends lost 5 bases and 3 bases, in that order; junction bases with no gene match: 1. CDR3 nucleotides: TGTGCCAGCAGTGGACAGGGGCACACTGAAGCTTTCTTT. Amino acids: CASSGQGHTEAFF.

This sequence joins TRBV21-1 and TRBJ2-7; the table's D call, TRBD1, was not checked against the DNA. TRBV21-1 is labeled a pseudogene. CDR3 length: 16 amino acids. In DNA, the CDR3 is TGTGCCAGCAGCAAAGGCAAAGAGACAGCACCCTACGAGCAGTACTTC. Translating gives CASSKGKETAPYEQYF.

V is TRBV9 and J is TRBJ2-5, with 9 bases matching TRBD2. Per germline, CDR1 SGDLS and CDR2 YYNGEE. The V and J ends lost 4 bases and 5 bases, in that order; junction bases with no gene match: 9. There are 15 residues in the CDR3. CDR3 protein: CASSLREGPLETQYF. As DNA, the CDR3 is TGTGCCAGCAGCTTGCGGGAGGGCCCTTTGGAGACCCAGTACTTC.

The chain carries TRBV5-1 and TRBJ2-5; TRBD1 matches 7 bases. This CDR3 is 15 amino acids long. Germline V gene data show CDR1 as SGHRS and CDR2 as YFSETQ. After removal of 0 bases from V and 1 base from J, the junction contained 3 bases not matched to a gene. CDR3 region: CASSLGTGLQETQYF. The CDR3 DNA sequence: TGCGCCAGCAGCTTGGGGACAGGCCTCCAAGAGACCCAGTACTTC.

The chain couples TRBV29-1 to TRBJ2-5; D is ambiguous. The CDR3 length is 12 residues. Germline V gives CDR1 SQVTM, CDR2 ANQGSEA. Trimming removed 3 bases from V and 2 bases from J, with 7 bases in between. The CDR3 spells CSVDGLQETQYF. CDR3 nucleotides: TGCAGCGTTGACGGGCTTCAAGAGACCCAGTACTTC.

The J gene is TRBJ2-3, the V gene TRBV2; the D is unclear. Germline V gene sequence: CDR1 SNHLY, CDR2 FYNNEI. The CDR3 is made up of 14 amino acids. The V gene lost 2 bases and the J gene lost 2 bases, with 8 bases spanning the gap. CDR3 sequence: CASSEKDITDTQYF. The CDR3 nucleotides read TGTGCCAGCAGTGAAAAGGATATCACAGATACGCAGTATTTT.

This chain uses TRBV25-1 with TRBJ2-5; D might be TRBD2 (6 bases). Trimming removed 1 base from V and 3 bases from J, with 6 bases in between. The CDR3 consists of 13 residues. Germline CDR1 reads MGHDK; CDR2 reads SYGVNS. The CDR3 DNA sequence: TGTGCCAGCAGTGAATGGGAGGAAGAGACCCAGTACTTC. This gives the protein CASSEWEEETQYF.

The rearrangement joins TRBV7-7 to TRBJ2-5, with 7 bases that match TRBD1. This CDR3 spans 14 amino acids. Germline V gives CDR1 SSHAT, CDR2 FNYEAQ (reference sequence). The V gene end was trimmed by 1 base and the J gene end by 5 bases; junction bases not matched to a gene: 4. CDR3 in amino acids: CASSLGQGVETQYF. DNA of the CDR3: TGTGCCAGCAGCTTAGGACAGGGTGTGGAGACCCAGTACTTC.

J is TRBJ2-7 and V is TRBV5-1; TRBD1 matches at 9 bases. Germline V gene lookup returns CDR1 SGHRS and CDR2 YFSETQ. V shed 0 bases, J shed 2 bases, and the junction held 3 bases outside the gene matches. The CDR3 loop spans 15 amino acids. This chain's CDR3 is CASSLVGTGTYEQYF. The CDR3 DNA sequence: TGCGCCAGCAGCTTGGTGGGGACAGGGACCTACGAGCAGTACTTC.

V is TRBV29-1 and J is TRBJ1-1; no definite D call. The CDR3 covers 15 residues. Germline V lookup: CDR1 SQVTM, CDR2 ANQGSEA. V dropped 0 bases and J dropped 7 bases, with 18 bases sitting between them. The CDR3, as DNA: TGCAGCGTTGAAGATCCGAGGACCCTCTACAATGAAGCTTTCTTT. Translating it yields CSVEDPRTLYNEAFF.

The gene calls are TRBV7-2 and TRBJ2-4, with 7 bases that match TRBD1. V gave up 2 bases and J gave up 6 bases; unmatched junction bases: 1. This CDR3 spans 13 amino acids. Per germline, CDR1 SGHTA and CDR2 FQGNSA. CDR3 amino acids: CASSLSGGNIQYF. CDR3 DNA: TGTGCCAGCAGCTTATCAGGGGGAAACATTCAGTACTTC.

This chain uses TRBV10-1 with TRBJ2-5; D may be TRBD2 (6 bases). There are 13 residues in the CDR3. Trimming shortened V by 4 bases and J by 3 bases, and 9 bases separated the two germline ends. The germline V gene encodes CDR1 WNHNN and CDR2 SYGVQD (reference sequence). The CDR3 is CASSGGTEETQYF. CDR3 bases: TGCGCCAGCAGTGGCGGGACTGAAGAGACCCAGTACTTC.

This rearrangement joins TRBV5-6 to TRBJ1-2; the match to TRBD1 covers 8 bases. This CDR3 is built from 15 residues. Germline CDR1 and CDR2: SGHDT and YYEEEE. V shed 1 base, J shed 3 bases, and the junction held 5 bases outside the gene matches. The CDR3 bases are TGTGCCAGCAGCTTGTTGCAGGGGGCGGACTATGGCTACACCTTC. Translated, it gives CASSLLQGADYGYTF.

The chain combines TRBV2 with TRBJ2-5; maybe TRBD1 (6 bases). The CDR3 is 13 residues long. Trimming removed 1 base at V and 5 bases at J, with 8 bases between. Germline CDR1 is SNHLY and CDR2 is FYNNEI. CDR3 sequence reads: CASSEVRGETQYF. CDR3 in DNA: TGTGCCAGCAGTGAAGTGAGGGGGGAGACCCAGTACTTC.

As to this clone: Mismatch with germline at one junction end may stem from a read error. The J gene is TRBJ2-3, the V gene TRBV29-1; the D gene is possibly TRBD1 (5 bases). There are 13 residues in the CDR3. Germline CDR1 SQVTM, CDR2 ANQGSEA. The DNA for the CDR3 is TGCAGCGTTGAAGATCGGCCAGGGTTAAGGCGTTTTTTT. It codes for CSVEDRPGLRRFF.

The chain combines TRBV11-3 with TRBJ2-5; D is possibly TRBD1 (5 bases). Looked up from germline, CDR1 is SGHNT and CDR2 is YENEEA. Trimming shortened V by 5 bases and J by 5 bases, and 12 bases separated the two germline ends. The CDR3 length is 13 residues. CDR3 sequence (DNA): TGTGCCAGCAGCCACGCCCCAGGGGAGACCCAGTACTTC. This translates into CASSHAPGETQYF.

The rearrangement uses TRBV10-3 and TRBJ1-6; D is undetermined. V shed 10 bases and J shed 10 bases, with 20 bases lying between them. In germline, CDR1 is ENHRY, CDR2 SYGVKD. The CDR3 is made up of 14 amino acids. The CDR3 protein is CASTLTAYRSPLHF. CDR3 DNA sequence: TGTGCCAGCACACTGACCGCATATCGGTCACCCCTCCACTTT.

The chain combines TRBV7-8 with TRBJ2-3, with 10 bases that match TRBD1. CDR1 and CDR2 (germline): SGHVS, FQNEAQ. The CDR3 covers 17 residues. V shed 4 bases, J shed 3 bases, and the junction held 10 bases outside the gene matches. The CDR3 DNA sequence: TGTGCCAGCAGCTCCCGACGGGGACAGGGGTGGACAGATACGCAGTATTTT. Its protein is CASSSRRGQGWTDTQYF.

The chain joins TRBV7-2 to TRBJ1-2, with 8 bases fitting TRBD1. Trimming removed 3 bases from V and 3 bases from J; junction bases left unmatched: 0. The CDR3 sequence is 13 residues long. From germline, CDR1 is SGHTA and CDR2 FQGNSA. The CDR3 is CASSLGQDYGYTF. The CDR3 bases are TGTGCCAGCAGCTTGGGACAGGACTATGGCTACACCTTC.

The chain employs TRBV27 and TRBJ2-5; 9 nucleotides match TRBD1. V was clipped by 3 bases and J by 9 bases; unmatched bases: 5. The CDR3 totals 13 residues. Germline V lookup: CDR1 MNHEY, CDR2 SMNVEV (reference sequence). The CDR3 bases are TGTGCCAGCAGTTTCACAGGGGGCACGGCCCAGTACTTC. This codes for CASSFTGGTAQYF.

Here the CDR3 reads CASSLAAANTEAFF. The CDR3 region has the DNA TGTGCCAGCAGCTTAGCGGCCGCGAACACTGAAGCTTTCTTT. This chain joins TRBV7-2 and TRBJ1-1; D unresolved. Germline V gives CDR1 SGHTA, CDR2 FQGNSA. The CDR3 length is 14 residues. Trimming took off 0 bases at V and 1 base at J, with 6 bases between the two ends.

V usage is TRBV19 and J usage is TRBJ2-3; weak D call: TRBD1 (6 bases). The V gene lost 10 bases and the J gene lost 2 bases, with 13 bases spanning the gap. In germline, CDR1 is LNHDA, CDR2 SQIVND (reference sequence). This CDR3 region has 13 residues. The CDR3 is CATYGTYTDTQYF. The CDR3, as DNA: TGTGCCACCTACGGGACATACACAGATACGCAGTATTTT.

The V call is TRBV6-5, the J call TRBJ2-1; tentatively, D is TRBD1 (5 bases). This CDR3 is built from 15 residues. Per germline, CDR1 MNHEY and CDR2 SVGAGI. V lost 0 bases, J lost 2 bases, and 8 bases lay in between. In nucleotides, the CDR3 is TGTGCCAGCAGTTACTCAGGGGAACCCTACAATGAGCAGTTCTTC. Protein sequence: CASSYSGEPYNEQFF.

The gene calls are TRBV5-1 and TRBJ1-2; 7 bases are shared with TRBD1. CDR1 and CDR2 from the germline V gene are SGHRS and YFSETQ. CDR3 length: 15 residues. Germline trimming cut 4 bases from V and 4 bases from J; bases unmatched to any gene: 10. CDR3 in amino acids: CASSTGQRYGYGYTF. For the CDR3, the DNA is TGCGCCAGCAGCACGGGACAGCGCTACGGCTATGGCTACACCTTC.

The chain links TRBV25-1 to TRBJ1-3; D is unclear. Germline assignment: CDR1 MGHDK and CDR2 SYGVNS. Trimming shortened V by 6 bases and J by 2 bases, and 11 bases separated the two germline ends. The CDR3 runs 14 residues. The CDR3, as DNA: TGTGCCAGCAGCCTCCTAGGGACTGGAAACACCATATATTTT. This sequence encodes CASSLLGTGNTIYF.

The J gene is TRBJ1-4, the V gene TRBV15; 7 bases align to TRBD1. The CDR3 has 13 residues. V gave up 1 base and J gave up 7 bases; unmatched junction bases: 0. Germline loops: CDR1 LNHNV, CDR2 YYDKDF (reference sequence). CDR3 residues: CATSRGQGEKLFF. The CDR3 bases are TGTGCCACCAGCAGAGGACAGGGTGAAAAACTGTTTTTT.

The chain employs TRBV19 and TRBJ2-5; TRBD1 matches at 9 bases. This CDR3 is 15 amino acids long. V was clipped by 5 bases and J by 1 base; unmatched bases: 5. Germline V gene data show CDR1 as LNHDA and CDR2 as SQIVND (reference sequence). The CDR3 DNA reads as TGTGCCAGTAGTCCGCGACAGGGGGTCCAAGAGACCCAGTACTTC. Translated, it gives CASSPRQGVQETQYF.